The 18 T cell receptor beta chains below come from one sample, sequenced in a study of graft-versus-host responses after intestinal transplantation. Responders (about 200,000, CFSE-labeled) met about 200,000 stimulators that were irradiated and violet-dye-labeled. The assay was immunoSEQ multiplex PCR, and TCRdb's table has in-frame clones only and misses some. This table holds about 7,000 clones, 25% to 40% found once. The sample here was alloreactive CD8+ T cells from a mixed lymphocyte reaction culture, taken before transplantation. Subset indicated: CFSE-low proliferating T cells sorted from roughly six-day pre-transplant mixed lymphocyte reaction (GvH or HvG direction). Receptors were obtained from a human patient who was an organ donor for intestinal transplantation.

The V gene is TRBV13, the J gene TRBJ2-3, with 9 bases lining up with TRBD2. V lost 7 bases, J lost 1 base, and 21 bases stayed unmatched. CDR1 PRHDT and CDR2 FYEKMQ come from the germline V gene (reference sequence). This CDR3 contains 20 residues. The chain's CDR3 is CASTKTWGLAPTHGTDTQYF. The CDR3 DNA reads TGTGCCAGCACCAAAACCTGGGGACTAGCCCCCACTCACGGCACAGATACGCAGTATTTT.

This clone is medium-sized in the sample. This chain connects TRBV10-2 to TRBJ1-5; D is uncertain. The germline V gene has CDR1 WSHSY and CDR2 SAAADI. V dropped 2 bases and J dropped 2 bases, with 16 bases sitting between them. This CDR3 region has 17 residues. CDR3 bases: TGCGCCAGCAGTGAGCACGGGAGTTCCTCTGGCAATCAGCCCCAGCATTTT. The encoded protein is CASSEHGSSSGNQPQHF.

The CDR3 loop is CASSITYYNEQFF. CDR3 bases: TGTGCCAGCAGTATTACCTACTACAATGAGCAGTTCTTC. This sequence joins TRBV27 and TRBJ2-1; D remains unclear. Germline V gene sequence: CDR1 MNHEY, CDR2 SMNVEV (reference sequence). The CDR3 is 13 residues long. Deletions cut 5 bases from V and 3 bases from J, with 8 bases between.

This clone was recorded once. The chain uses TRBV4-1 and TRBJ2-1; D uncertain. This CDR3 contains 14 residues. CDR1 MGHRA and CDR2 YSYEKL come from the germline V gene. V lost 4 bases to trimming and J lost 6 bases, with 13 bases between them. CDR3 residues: CASSLTLVPNEQFF. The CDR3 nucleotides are TGCGCCAGCAGCCTTACGTTGGTCCCCAATGAGCAGTTCTTC.

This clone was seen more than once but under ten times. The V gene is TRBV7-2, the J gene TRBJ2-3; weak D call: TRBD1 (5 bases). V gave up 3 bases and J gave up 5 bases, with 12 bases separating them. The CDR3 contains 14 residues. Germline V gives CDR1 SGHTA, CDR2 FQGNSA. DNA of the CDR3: TGTGCCAGCAGCTTTTGGGGTACAGGAGATACGCAGTATTTT. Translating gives CASSFWGTGDTQYF.

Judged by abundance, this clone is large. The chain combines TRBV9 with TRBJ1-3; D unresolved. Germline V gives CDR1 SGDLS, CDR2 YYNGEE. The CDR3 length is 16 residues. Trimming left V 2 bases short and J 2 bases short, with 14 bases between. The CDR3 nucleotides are TGTGCCAGCAGCGTCGAGATAGCCGGCCCTGGAAACACCATATATTTT. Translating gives CASSVEIAGPGNTIYF.

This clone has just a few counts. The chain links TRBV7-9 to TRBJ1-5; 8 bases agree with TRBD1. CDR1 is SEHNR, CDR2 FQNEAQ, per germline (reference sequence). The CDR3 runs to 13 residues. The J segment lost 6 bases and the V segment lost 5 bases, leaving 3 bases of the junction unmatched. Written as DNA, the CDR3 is TGTGCCAGCAGCCAGGGGGCAGGTCAGCCCCAGCATTTT. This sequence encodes CASSQGAGQPQHF.

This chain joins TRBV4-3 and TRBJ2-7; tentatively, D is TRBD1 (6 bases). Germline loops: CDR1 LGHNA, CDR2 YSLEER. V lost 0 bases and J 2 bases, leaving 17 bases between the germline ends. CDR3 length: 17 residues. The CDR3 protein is CASSQDWGLFAPYEQYF. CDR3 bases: TGCGCCAGCAGCCAAGATTGGGGGCTGTTCGCCCCCTACGAGCAGTACTTC.

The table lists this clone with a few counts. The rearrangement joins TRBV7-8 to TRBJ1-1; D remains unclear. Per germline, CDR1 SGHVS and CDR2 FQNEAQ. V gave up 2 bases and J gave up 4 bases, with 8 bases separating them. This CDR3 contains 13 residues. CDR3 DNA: TGTGCCAGCAGCTTACTGGGAGTCACTGAAGCTTTCTTT. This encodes CASSLLGVTEAFF.

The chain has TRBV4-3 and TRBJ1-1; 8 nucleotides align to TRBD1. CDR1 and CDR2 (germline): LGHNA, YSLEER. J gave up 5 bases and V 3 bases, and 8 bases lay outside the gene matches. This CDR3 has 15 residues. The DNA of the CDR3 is TGCGCCAGCAGCCAGGACAGGGTCGGTGGGACTGAAGCTTTCTTT. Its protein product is CASSQDRVGGTEAFF.

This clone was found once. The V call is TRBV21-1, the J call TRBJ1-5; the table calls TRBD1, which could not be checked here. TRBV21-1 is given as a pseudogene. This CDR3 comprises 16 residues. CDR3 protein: CASSKEDRGGNQPQHF. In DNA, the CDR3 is TGTGCCAGCAGCAAAGAGGACAGGGGTGGCAATCAGCCCCAGCATTTT.

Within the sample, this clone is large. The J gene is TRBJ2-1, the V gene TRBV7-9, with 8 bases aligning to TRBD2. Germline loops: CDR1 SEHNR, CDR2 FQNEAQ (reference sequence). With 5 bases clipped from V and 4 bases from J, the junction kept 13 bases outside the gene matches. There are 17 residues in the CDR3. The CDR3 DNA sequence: TGTGCCAGCAGCACCCCCCCTCGGGCTAGCGGGTACAATGAGCAGTTCTTC. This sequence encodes CASSTPPRASGYNEQFF.

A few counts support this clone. CDR3 DNA sequence: TGTGCCAGCAGCCCCTGGACAGGAAGTCTCTCTGGGGCCAACGTCCTGACTTTC. As protein: CASSPWTGSLSGANVLTF. This chain connects TRBV7-2 to TRBJ2-6; 7 bases match TRBD1. V gave up 5 bases and J gave up 0 bases; unmatched junction bases: 10. The CDR3 extends over 18 amino acids. Germline CDR1 reads SGHTA; CDR2 reads FQGNSA.

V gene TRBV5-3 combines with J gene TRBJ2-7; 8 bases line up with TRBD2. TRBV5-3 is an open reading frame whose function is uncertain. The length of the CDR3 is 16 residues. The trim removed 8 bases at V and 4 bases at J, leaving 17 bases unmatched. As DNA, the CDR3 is TGTGCCAGCAACATTGCCGCCGGGGGGGCTCTATACGAGCAGTACTTC. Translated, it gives CASNIAAGGALYEQYF.

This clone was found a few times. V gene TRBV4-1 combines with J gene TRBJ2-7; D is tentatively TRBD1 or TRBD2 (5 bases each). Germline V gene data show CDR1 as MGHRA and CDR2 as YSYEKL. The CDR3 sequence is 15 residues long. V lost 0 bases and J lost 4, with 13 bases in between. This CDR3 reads CASSQDRGAPYEQYF. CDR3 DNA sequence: TGCGCCAGCAGCCAAGATAGAGGGGCACCGTACGAGCAGTACTTC.

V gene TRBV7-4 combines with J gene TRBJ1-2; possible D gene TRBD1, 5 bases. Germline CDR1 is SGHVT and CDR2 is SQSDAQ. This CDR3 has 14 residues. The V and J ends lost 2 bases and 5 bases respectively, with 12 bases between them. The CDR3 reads CASSLTIGQYGYTF. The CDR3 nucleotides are TGTGCCAGCAGCTTAACAATCGGACAATATGGCTACACCTTC.

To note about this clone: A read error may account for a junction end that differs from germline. CDR3 bases: TGCGCCAGCAGCCAATTTGGGTCTAGCGGGAACAATGAGCAGTTCTTC. This gives the protein CASSQFGSSGNNEQFF. This chain uses TRBV5-5 with TRBJ2-1, with TRBD2 identical over 9 bases. Germline assignment: CDR1 SGHKS and CDR2 YYEKEE (reference sequence). This CDR3 comprises 16 residues.

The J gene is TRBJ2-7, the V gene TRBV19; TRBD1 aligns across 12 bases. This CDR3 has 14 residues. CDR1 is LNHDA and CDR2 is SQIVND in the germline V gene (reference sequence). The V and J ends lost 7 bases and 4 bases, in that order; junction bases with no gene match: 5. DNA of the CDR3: TGTGCCAGTACTCCGGGACAGGGGGCTTACGAGCAGTACTTC. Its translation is CASTPGQGAYEQYF. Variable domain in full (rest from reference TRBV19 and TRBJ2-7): DGGITQSPKYLFRKEGQNVTLSCEQNLNHDAMYWYRQDPGQGLRLIYYSQIVNDFQKGDIAEGYSVSREKKESFPLTVTSAQKNPTAFYLCASTPGQGAYEQYFGPGTRLTVT.